These 6 T cell receptor beta chains originate from one sample sequenced in a study of neurological immune-mediated disorders. Time point here: longitudinal time-point 2. MiXCR, run by TCRdb on the 5' RACE reads, gives a single entry per CDR3 protein. The sample lists about 80,000 distinct CDR3 sequences, over 4.5% seen once, with roughly 7.9% in the top ten. The sample was PBMCs. Every receptor here comes from a woman in her fifties or sixties with multiple sclerosis.

This clonotype was seen many times. The chain employs TRBV20-1 and TRBJ1-2; perhaps TRBD1 as D (6 bases). With 6 bases removed from V and 0 bases from J, the gap between germline ends came to 11 bases. The germline gives CDR1 DFQATT, CDR2 SNEGSKA (reference sequence). This CDR3 contains 13 residues. DNA of the CDR3: TGCAGTGCCACAGGGACGCCTAACTATGGCTACACCTTC. Its translation is CSATGTPNYGYTF.

This clonotype was counted ten times or more. The V gene is TRBV7-9, the J gene TRBJ2-6; TRBD2 is a possible D gene (6 bases). Per the germline V gene, CDR1 is SEHNR and CDR2 is FQNEAQ (reference sequence). This CDR3 contains 15 residues. V dropped 3 bases and J dropped 2 bases, with 8 bases sitting between them. The CDR3 here is CASSFGGTGANVLTF. The CDR3 DNA reads as TGTGCCAGCAGCTTTGGGGGGACTGGGGCCAACGTCCTGACTTTC.

This clonotype was counted ten times or more. The rearrangement links TRBV20-1 to TRBJ1-5; TRBD1 agrees at 7 bases. Germline CDR1 DFQATT, CDR2 SNEGSKA (reference sequence). Trimming removed 2 bases from V and 2 bases from J; junction bases left unmatched: 3. The CDR3 covers 14 residues. As DNA, the CDR3 is TGCAGTGCTAGACCCGGACAGGGCAATCAGCCCCAGCATTTT. Translating it yields CSARPGQGNQPQHF.

In this sample, this clonotype turned up many times. The chain is built from TRBV5-1 and TRBJ1-1; no firm D call. Germline-derived CDR1 and CDR2 are SGHRS and YFSETQ. This CDR3 is 13 amino acids long. The V gene lost 1 base and the J gene lost 2 bases, with 6 bases spanning the gap. The CDR3 is CASSLWDNTEAFF. CDR3 bases: TGCGCCAGCAGCTTGTGGGATAACACTGAAGCTTTCTTT.

This clonotype showed up many times. The chain carries TRBV20-1 and TRBJ2-3; 8 bases line up with TRBD1. The germline V gene has CDR1 DFQATT and CDR2 SNEGSKA (reference sequence). The CDR3 is 15 amino acids. J was trimmed by 0 bases and V by 3 bases; bases with no gene match: 5. CDR3 sequence reads: CSASPRGPSTDTQYF. The CDR3 bases are TGCAGTGCTAGCCCCAGGGGGCCTAGCACAGATACGCAGTATTTT.

In the case of this clonotype: A much larger clone is a single base away; this may be a read error. The chain couples TRBV5-4 to TRBJ1-1, with a tentative D call TRBD1 (5 bases). Trimming took 7 bases from V and 1 from J, leaving 14 bases between them. Germline assignment: CDR1 SGHNT and CDR2 YYREEE (reference sequence). The CDR3 is made up of 14 amino acids. The CDR3 region is CASDVQGPNTEAFF. CDR3 nucleotide sequence: TGTGCCAGCGACGTTCAGGGCCCGAACACTGAAGCTTTCTTT.